Each of the 14 T cell receptor beta chains below was sequenced from the same sample in a study of blood T cells in healthy people across ages. The second PCR ran about 6 to 12 cycles with a sample-barcoded 5' primer and J-beta primers. TCRdb redid the calling of the 5' RACE reads with MiXCR, one entry per CDR3 protein. Here the sample spans around 1,800,000 distinct CDR3 sequences, roughly 43% being singletons. Material for sequencing was blood. All receptors derive from a human donor in good health.

Notes on this clonotype: One end of the junction fails to match germline, which may point to a read error. J is TRBJ1-4 and V is TRBV4-1, with a tentative D call TRBD1 (5 bases). From germline, CDR1 is MGHRA and CDR2 YSYEKL. The CDR3 length is 14 residues. This CDR3 reads CANSLDRTNEKLFF. CDR3 nucleotides: TGCGCCAACAGCCTTGACAGAACAAATGAAAAACTGTTTTTT.

V gene TRBV4-3 combines with J gene TRBJ2-1; TRBD2 aligns across 10 bases. This CDR3 is built from 20 residues. V dropped 0 bases and J dropped 3; count of bases not matched to a gene: 14. Germline V gene data show CDR1 as LGHNA and CDR2 as YSLEER. This CDR3 reads CASSQDYPYLAGEYYNEQFF. For the CDR3, the DNA is TGCGCCAGCAGCCAAGACTACCCCTACCTAGCGGGGGAATACTACAATGAGCAGTTCTTC.

The rearrangement uses TRBV20-1 and TRBJ2-7, with 11 bases matching TRBD2. The last part of the DNA fits TRBJ2-5 better; the J call may be wrong. There are 16 residues in the CDR3. Per germline, CDR1 DFQATT and CDR2 SNEGSKA (reference sequence). CDR3 DNA sequence: TGCAGTGCTAGCGGCCATCAGACTAGCGGGGAAGAGACCCAGTACTTC. Translated, it gives CSASGHQTSGEETQYF.

This clonotype has a handful of counts. This chain joins TRBV6-2 or TRBV6-3 and TRBJ2-7, with 7 nucleotides matching TRBD1. The CDR3 loop spans 15 amino acids. Trimming took 6 bases from V and 3 from J; bases not matched to a gene: 11. Germline CDR1 reads MNHEY; CDR2 reads SVGEGT. CDR3 in amino acids: CASRPPGQIHYEQYF. DNA of the CDR3: TGTGCCAGCAGACCACCGGGACAGATTCACTACGAGCAGTACTTC.

The chain links TRBV3-1 to TRBJ1-1; D unclear. The germline gives CDR1 LGHDT, CDR2 YNNKEL (reference sequence). CDR3 length equals 17 residues. With 0 bases removed from V and 0 bases from J, the gap between germline ends came to 14 bases. CDR3 residues: CASSQDPQTRMNTEAFF. The DNA for the CDR3 is TGTGCCAGCAGCCAAGATCCTCAGACGCGGATGAACACTGAAGCTTTCTTT.

This clonotype was detected a few times. The chain has TRBV25-1 and TRBJ2-5, with D possibly TRBD2 on 6 matching bases. Trimming took 2 bases from V and 5 from J, leaving 15 bases between them. Germline values: CDR1 MGHDK, CDR2 SYGVNS. The CDR3 sequence is 15 residues long. The CDR3: CASSEAAGRWETQYF. The CDR3, as DNA: TGTGCCAGCAGTGAAGCCGCCGGGAGATGGGAGACCCAGTACTTC.

On this clonotype itself: A read error is possible here, since a much larger clone lies one base away. The V and J genes are TRBV12-3 or TRBV12-4 and TRBJ1-2; D is uncertain. The CDR3 runs to 12 residues. Trimming shortened V by 6 bases and J by 5 bases, and 10 bases separated the two germline ends. CDR3 sequence reads: CASRFRQYGYTF. CDR3 in DNA: TGTGCCAGCAGATTCCGGCAGTATGGCTACACCTTC.

Only one count was recorded for this clonotype. A junction end diverges from the germline sequence, so it may reflect a read error. J is TRBJ2-7 and V is TRBV18; D uncertain. This CDR3 has 14 residues. Germline values: CDR1 KGHSH, CDR2 LQKENI. The CDR3 DNA follows: TGCGCCAGCTCACCTACACCTAGATCCTACGAGCAGTACTTC. This sequence encodes CASSPTPRSYEQYF.

Concerning this clonotype itself: A junction end diverges from the germline sequence, so it may reflect a read error. This chain uses TRBV7-9 with TRBJ1-2; 7 positions match TRBD1. The CDR3 loop spans 15 amino acids. Germline CDR1 reads SEHNR; CDR2 reads FQNEAQ (reference sequence). The DNA for the CDR3 is TGTGCCAGCAGCTTACAGACAGGGACGGAGTATGGCTACACCTTT. Amino acid sequence: CASSLQTGTEYGYTF.

V usage is TRBV12-3 or TRBV12-4 and J usage is TRBJ2-2; 7 bases are shared with TRBD2. V lost 6 bases to trimming and J lost 5 bases; unmatched junction nucleotides: 15. The CDR3 is 17 residues long. The CDR3 here is CASRSSGVFKGTGELFF. The CDR3 DNA is TGTGCCAGCAGGTCCAGCGGGGTCTTTAAAGGGACCGGGGAGCTGTTTTTT.

V gene TRBV24-1 combines with J gene TRBJ2-1; 8 bases agree with TRBD1. This CDR3 is 14 amino acids long. Germline V gives CDR1 KGHDR, CDR2 SFDVKD. V lost 6 bases, J lost 7 bases, and 7 bases stayed unmatched. CDR3 nucleotide sequence: TGTGCCACCAGTTGGACAGGGTCCGCGAATGAGCAGTTCTTC. It yields the protein CATSWTGSANEQFF.

This chain connects TRBV4-1 to TRBJ2-6, with a weak D call TRBD1 (6 bases). From germline, CDR1 is MGHRA and CDR2 YSYEKL. The ends were cut back, 0 bases at V and 0 bases at J, with 12 bases in the middle. CDR3 length: 18 residues. CDR3 residues: CASSQEDLGGSGANVLTF. DNA for the CDR3: TGCGCCAGCAGCCAAGAAGATTTAGGGGGCTCTGGGGCCAACGTCCTGACTTTC.

This clonotype was recorded a few times. The V gene is TRBV12-3 or TRBV12-4, the J gene TRBJ2-7; D may be TRBD2 (5 bases). CDR3 length: 13 amino acids. With 3 bases removed from V and 4 bases from J, the gap between germline ends came to 10 bases. This chain's CDR3 is CASSFGELYEQYF. The CDR3 nucleotides read TGTGCCAGCAGTTTTGGGGAGCTATACGAGCAGTACTTC.

The chain is built from TRBV19 and TRBJ2-1, with 7 bases fitting TRBD2. The ends lost 4 bases at V and 7 bases at J; junction bases unmatched: 4. Germline V gene data show CDR1 as LNHDA and CDR2 as SQIVND (reference sequence). The CDR3 runs to 13 residues. CDR3 region: CASSTGLVNEQFF. The CDR3 nucleotides are TGTGCCAGTAGTACCGGACTAGTGAATGAGCAGTTCTTC.